These 15 T cell receptor beta chains share one sample of origin, sequenced in a study of T cells in Graves' hyperthyroidism and ophthalmopathy. RNA transcripts were the template for amplifying TCR beta CDR3 regions. A first-round RT-PCR of the TCR CDR3 used the HTBI primer set. TCRdb called the multiplex PCR reads again in MiXCR, with one record for every CDR3 protein. The profile shows 490,000 or so distinct CDR3 sequences, 20% to 25% of them singletons. Source material: blood. The receptors here all came from a woman aged 70-85 years with Graves' ophthalmopathy.

The V gene is TRBV18, the J gene TRBJ2-1, with D unresolved. Trimming pared 2 bases from V and 2 bases from J, leaving 10 bases between. This CDR3 is built from 15 residues. Germline V gene sequence: CDR1 KGHSH, CDR2 LQKENI. CDR3 DNA sequence: TGTGCCAGCTCACCAGGGCAGAACCCCTACAATGAGCAGTTCTTC. As protein: CASSPGQNPYNEQFF.

This sequence joins TRBV25-1 and TRBJ1-5; 8 bases are a match to TRBD1. Germline values: CDR1 MGHDK, CDR2 SYGVNS. This CDR3 has 13 residues. V shed 4 bases and J 9 bases; nucleotides not matched to a gene: 5. The CDR3 nucleotides are TGTGCCAGCAGTGGCCCTGACAGGGGGCCCCAGCATTTT. It translates to CASSGPDRGPQHF.

The gene calls are TRBV20-1 and TRBJ1-5, with unresolved D. The CDR3 extends over 14 amino acids. The germline V gene has CDR1 DFQATT and CDR2 SNEGSKA (reference sequence). The V end lost 0 bases, the J end lost 13 bases, and 19 bases lay between the germline ends. The CDR3 reads CSAREGGSWDTQHF. The CDR3 DNA follows: TGCAGTGCTAGAGAGGGCGGGAGCTGGGATACGCAGCATTTT.

This chain joins TRBV20-1 and TRBJ1-1; possible D gene TRBD1, 5 bases. The CDR3 sequence is 14 residues long. Trimming left V 0 bases short and J 3 bases short, with 11 bases between. The germline V gene has CDR1 DFQATT and CDR2 SNEGSKA (reference sequence). CDR3 sequence reads: CSARDNRGDTEAFF. As DNA, the CDR3 is TGCAGTGCTAGAGATAATCGGGGGGACACTGAAGCTTTCTTT.

The chain recombines TRBV9 with TRBJ2-3, with TRBD1 identical over 9 bases. Unmatched junction bases numbered 9, after V lost 4 bases and J lost 0 bases. Germline-derived CDR1 and CDR2 are SGDLS and YYNGEE. This CDR3 is 17 amino acids long. The CDR3 DNA reads TGTGCCAGCAGCCGCAACAGGGGGCGAGCTAGCACAGATACGCAGTATTTT. Amino acid sequence: CASSRNRGRASTDTQYF. Combining the CDR3 with reference TRBV9 and TRBJ2-3 gives the whole variable domain DSGVTQTPKHLITATGQRVTLRCSPRSGDLSVYWYQQSLDQGLQFLIQYYNGEERAKGNILERFSAQQFPDLHSELNLSSLELGDSALYFCASSRNRGRASTDTQYFGPGTRLTVL.

A few counts support this clonotype. This chain joins TRBV18 and TRBJ1-5, with 8 bases lining up with TRBD1. The V gene's germline CDR1 is KGHSH and CDR2 LQKENI. The CDR3 sequence is 15 residues long. Losses at the gene ends were 3 bases for V and 2 bases for J; bases not matched to a gene: 3. The CDR3 DNA follows: TGTGCCAGCTCACCCCCGGGACAGGGCAATCAGCCCCAGCATTTT. It yields the protein CASSPPGQGNQPQHF.

The chain combines TRBV6-2 or TRBV6-3 with TRBJ2-5, with 14 nucleotides matching TRBD2. Germline loops: CDR1 MNHEY, CDR2 SVGEGT. V gave up 7 bases and J gave up 2 bases; unmatched junction bases: 9. The CDR3 loop spans 17 amino acids. The CDR3: CASNTPGLAGEQETQYF. CDR3 sequence (DNA): TGTGCCAGCAATACTCCGGGACTAGCGGGGGAGCAAGAGACCCAGTACTTC.

This clonotype appeared many times. CDR3 amino acids: CASRVNQGALYTGELFF. CDR3 in DNA: TGTGCCAGCAGGGTAAACCAGGGGGCCCTCTACACCGGGGAGCTGTTTTTT. This chain joins TRBV28 and TRBJ2-2, with 8 bases matching TRBD1. Germline CDR1 is MDHEN and CDR2 is SYDVKM. The ends lost 6 bases at V and 3 bases at J; junction bases unmatched: 12. The CDR3 contains 17 residues.

This sequence joins TRBV19 and TRBJ2-2, with 8 positions matching TRBD2. The V and J ends lost 4 bases and 3 bases, in that order; junction bases with no gene match: 16. CDR1 LNHDA and CDR2 SQIVND come from the germline V gene (reference sequence). This CDR3 contains 19 residues. The CDR3 DNA follows: TGTGCCAGTAGTACAATCAGGGGTAATAGCGGGACTTACACCGGGGAGCTGTTTTTT. Encoded protein: CASSTIRGNSGTYTGELFF.

A few counts support this clonotype. The J gene is TRBJ2-3, the V gene TRBV4-2; 7 bases fit TRBD1. The V segment lost 5 bases and the J segment 4 bases; nucleotides outside the gene matches: 15. The CDR3 totals 17 residues. Germline V gene lookup returns CDR1 LGHNA and CDR2 YNFKEQ. CDR3: CASSWRQGPVQADTQYF. CDR3 sequence (DNA): TGTGCCAGCAGCTGGCGACAGGGACCAGTTCAGGCAGATACGCAGTATTTT.

The chain couples TRBV7-9 to TRBJ2-7; D possibly corresponds to TRBD1 (6 bases). Between the trimmed V and J ends, which lost 7 bases and 2 bases, there was a span of 12 bases. The CDR3 extends over 13 amino acids. Germline lookup yields CDR1 SEHNR and CDR2 FQNEAQ (reference sequence). The CDR3 bases are TGTGCCAGCAAACAGGGCGCAACCTACGAGCAGTACTTC. It specifies CASKQGATYEQYF. Together with reference TRBV7-9 and TRBJ2-7, the CDR3 gives the full variable domain: DTGVSQNPRHKITKRGQNVTFRCDPISEHNRLYWYRQTLGQGPEFLTYFQNEAQLEKSRLLSDRFSAERPKGSFSTLEIQRTEQGDSAMYLCASKQGATYEQYFGPGTRLTVT.

This clonotype was detected many times. V is TRBV5-1 and J is TRBJ2-3, with 8 bases matching TRBD1. This CDR3 has 14 amino acids. The J segment lost 4 bases and the V segment lost 3 bases, leaving 4 bases of the junction unmatched. Germline V gives CDR1 SGHRS, CDR2 YFSETQ. CDR3 protein: CASSSGQGSDTQYF. The CDR3 nucleotides are TGCGCCAGCAGCTCCGGACAGGGCTCAGATACGCAGTATTTT.

This chain uses TRBV14 with TRBJ2-1; D ambiguous. The CDR3 extends over 15 amino acids. The V end lost 0 bases, the J end lost 4 bases, and 10 bases lay between the germline ends. CDR1 and CDR2 from the germline V gene are SGHDN and FVKESK. This CDR3 is CASSQEIGSYNEQFF. CDR3 nucleotides: TGTGCCAGCAGCCAAGAGATAGGGTCGTACAATGAGCAGTTCTTC.

The table lists this clonotype with many counts. The rearrangement uses TRBV20-1 and TRBJ1-1, with D tentatively TRBD1 (5 bases). V was pared by 2 bases and J by 4 bases, with 14 bases between. The CDR3 consists of 14 residues. Per germline, CDR1 DFQATT and CDR2 SNEGSKA (reference sequence). The CDR3 protein is CSARIGGAITEAFF. CDR3 nucleotides: TGCAGTGCTAGAATTGGAGGGGCGATCACTGAAGCTTTCTTT.

This clonotype has ten or more counts. The chain joins TRBV28 to TRBJ2-3; D is uncertain. CDR1 and CDR2 (germline): MDHEN, SYDVKM. V was pared by 3 bases and J by 1 base, with 11 bases between. The CDR3 runs to 15 residues. The DNA for the CDR3 is TGTGCCAGCAGTTTCGGACCAAGTGGCACAGATACGCAGTATTTT. Its translation is CASSFGPSGTDTQYF.